The present TCR beta chain was sequenced within a study of blood T cell repertoires in COVID-19. Libraries were prepared by immunoSEQ multiplex PCR; TCRdb keeps only in-frame clonotypes and omits some of them. The sample gives roughly 340,000 clones, around 89% of which show up once; about 3% is in the top ten. This CDR3 is built from 16 residues. Trimming removed 0 bases at V and 3 bases at J, with 14 bases between. Looked up from germline, CDR1 is SGHRS and CDR2 is YFSETQ. This chain links TRBV5-1 with TRBJ2-3; D might be TRBD2 (5 bases). The sequencing input was peripheral blood. The receptor comes from a woman in her twenties or thirties with COVID-19, enrolled during active disease. CDR3: CASSLDPAGITDTQYF. CDR3 sequence (DNA): TGCGCCAGCAGCTTGGATCCAGCCGGGATTACAGATACGCAGTATTTT. Looking up the rest from reference TRBV5-1 and TRBJ2-3 gives the full variable domain: KAGVTQTPRYLIKTRGQQVTLSCSPISGHRSVSWYQQTPGQGLQFLFEYFSETQRNKGNFPGRFSGRQFSNSRSEMNVSTLELGDSALYLCASSLDPAGITDTQYFGPGTRLTVL.